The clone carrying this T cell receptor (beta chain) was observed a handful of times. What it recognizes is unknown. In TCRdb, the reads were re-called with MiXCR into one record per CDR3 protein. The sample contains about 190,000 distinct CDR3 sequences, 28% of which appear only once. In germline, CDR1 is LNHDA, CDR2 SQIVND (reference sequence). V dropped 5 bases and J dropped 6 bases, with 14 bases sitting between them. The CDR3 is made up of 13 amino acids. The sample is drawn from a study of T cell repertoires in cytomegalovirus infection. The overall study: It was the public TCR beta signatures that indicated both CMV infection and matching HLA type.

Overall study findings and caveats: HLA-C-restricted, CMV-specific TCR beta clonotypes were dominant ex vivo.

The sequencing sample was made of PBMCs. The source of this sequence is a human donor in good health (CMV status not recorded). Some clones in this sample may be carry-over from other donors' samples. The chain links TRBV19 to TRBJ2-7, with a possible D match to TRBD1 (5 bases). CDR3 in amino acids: CASSPQGDGEQYF. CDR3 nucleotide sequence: TGTGCCAGTAGTCCGCAAGGGGATGGCGAGCAGTACTTC.